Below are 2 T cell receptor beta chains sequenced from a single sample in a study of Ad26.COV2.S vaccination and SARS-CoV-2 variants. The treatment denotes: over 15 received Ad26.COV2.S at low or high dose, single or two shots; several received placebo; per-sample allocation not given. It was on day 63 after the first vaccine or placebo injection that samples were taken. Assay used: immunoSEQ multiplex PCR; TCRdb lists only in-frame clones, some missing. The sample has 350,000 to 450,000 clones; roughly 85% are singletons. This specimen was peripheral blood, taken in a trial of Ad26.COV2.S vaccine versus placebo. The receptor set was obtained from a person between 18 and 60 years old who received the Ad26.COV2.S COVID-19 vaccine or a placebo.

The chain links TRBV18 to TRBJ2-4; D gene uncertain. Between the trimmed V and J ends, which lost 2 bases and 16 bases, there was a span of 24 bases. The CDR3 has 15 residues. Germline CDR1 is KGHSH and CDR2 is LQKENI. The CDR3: CASSPLRPLVQNIYF. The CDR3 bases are TGTGCCAGCTCACCATTAAGGCCTCTGGTCCAAAACATTTACTTC.

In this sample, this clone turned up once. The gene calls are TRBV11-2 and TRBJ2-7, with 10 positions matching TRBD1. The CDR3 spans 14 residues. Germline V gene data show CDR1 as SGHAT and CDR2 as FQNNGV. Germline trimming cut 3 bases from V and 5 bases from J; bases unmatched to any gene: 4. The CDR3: CASSLGTGVDEQYF. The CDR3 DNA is TGTGCCAGCAGCTTGGGGACAGGGGTCGACGAGCAGTACTTC.